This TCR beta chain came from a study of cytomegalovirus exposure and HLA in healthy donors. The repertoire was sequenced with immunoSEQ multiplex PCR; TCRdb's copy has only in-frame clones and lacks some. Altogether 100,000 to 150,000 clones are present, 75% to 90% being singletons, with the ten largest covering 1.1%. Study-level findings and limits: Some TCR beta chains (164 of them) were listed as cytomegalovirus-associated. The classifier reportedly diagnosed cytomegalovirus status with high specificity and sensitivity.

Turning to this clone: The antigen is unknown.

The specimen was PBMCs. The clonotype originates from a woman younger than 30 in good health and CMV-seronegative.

CDR3 amino acids: CASSSPGNSPLHF. CDR3 nucleotides: TGTGCCAGCAGCTCCCCAGGGAATTCACCCCTCCACTTT. The chain carries TRBV5-5 and TRBJ1-6; the D gene is possibly TRBD1 (5 bases). This CDR3 has 13 residues. Trimming took 3 bases from V and 7 from J, leaving 8 bases between them. CDR1 is SGHKS and CDR2 is YYEKEE in the germline V gene (reference sequence).